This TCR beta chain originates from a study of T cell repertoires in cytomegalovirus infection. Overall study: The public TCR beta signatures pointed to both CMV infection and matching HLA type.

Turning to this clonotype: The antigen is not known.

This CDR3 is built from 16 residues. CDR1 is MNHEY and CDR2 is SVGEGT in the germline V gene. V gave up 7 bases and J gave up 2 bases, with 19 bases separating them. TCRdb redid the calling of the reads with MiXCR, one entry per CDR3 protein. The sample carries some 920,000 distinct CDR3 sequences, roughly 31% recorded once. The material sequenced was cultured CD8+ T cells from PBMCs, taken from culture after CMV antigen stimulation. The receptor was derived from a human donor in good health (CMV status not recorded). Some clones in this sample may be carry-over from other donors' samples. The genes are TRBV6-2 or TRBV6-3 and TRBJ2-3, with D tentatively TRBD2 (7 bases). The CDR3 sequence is CASTAGALYYTDTQYF. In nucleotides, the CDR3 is TGTGCCAGCACTGCGGGGGCCCTATACTACACAGATACGCAGTATTTT.